The T cell receptor beta chain described here comes from a study of breast tumors, draining lymph nodes, adjacent tissues. Findings and caveats of the study: The lymph node origin of tumor T cells was framed as consistent with a hypothesis, not demonstrated. Findings are consistent with lymph node origin and intratumoral expansion of most tumor T cells. Luminal-like breast cancer showed significantly greater tumor-nontumor repertoire similarity than basal-like breast cancer did. Tumors had less TCR diversity than lymph nodes, more than nontumor tissue.

Concerning this clonotype itself: No antigen is known for it.

TCRdb re-called the multiplex PCR reads through MiXCR, storing one row per CDR3 protein. There are tens of thousands of distinct CDR3 sequences in the sample; around 28% occur only once, and roughly 8.1% lies in the top ten. CDR3 size: 14 residues. Germline V gives CDR1 SGHKS, CDR2 YYEKEE (reference sequence). The V end was cut by 4 bases, the J end by 0 bases, with 10 bases between. Axillary draining lymph nodes of breast cancer patients supplied the node samples. The sequence derives from a female donor with breast cancer. Some clones in this sample may be carry-over from other donors' samples. Sequenced: axillary lymph node tissue. The chain employs TRBV5-5 and TRBJ1-2; D is uncertain. The DNA for the CDR3 is TGTGCCAGCAGCCCGGACGGAACTAACTATGGCTACACCTTC. Protein: CASSPDGTNYGYTF.